Listed here are 3 T cell receptor beta chains from one sample, sequenced in a study of T cells in Graves' hyperthyroidism and ophthalmopathy. Amplification of TCR beta CDR3 regions was performed using RNA transcripts as template. Carried out on the TCR CDR3, a first-round RT-PCR used the HTBI primer set. TCRdb reanalysed the multiplex PCR reads using MiXCR and keeps one entry per CDR3 protein. The table has fewer than 650,000 distinct CDR3 sequences, over 12% seen once. The sample comprised blood. These receptors all come from a woman aged 40 to 49 with Graves' ophthalmopathy.

This clonotype was recorded many times. The chain combines TRBV7-8 with TRBJ2-2; D remains unclear. Germline assignment: CDR1 SGHVS and CDR2 FQNEAQ. Trimming stripped 5 bases from V and 1 base from J, with 11 bases between. The CDR3 is 15 amino acids. CDR3 DNA sequence: TGTGCCAGCAGCATCCGACTGGAGAACACCGGGGAGCTGTTTTTT. Translation: CASSIRLENTGELFF.

This clonotype was picked up many times. The CDR3 coding sequence is TGTGCCAGCAGATTGATACTGTCTTACGAGCAGTACTTC. It yields the protein CASRLILSYEQYF. The chain couples TRBV6-5 to TRBJ2-7, with D unresolved. The germline V gene encodes CDR1 MNHEY and CDR2 SVGAGI. CDR3 length: 13 residues. Deletions cut 6 bases from V and 4 bases from J, with 13 bases between.

This clonotype was detected only a few times. The chain's CDR3 is CSARMPGGMSEQYF. DNA for the CDR3: TGCAGTGCTAGGATGCCAGGGGGGATGAGCGAGCAGTACTTC. The gene calls are TRBV20-1 and TRBJ2-7; D may be TRBD1 (7 bases). CDR3 size: 14 residues. V dropped 3 bases and J dropped 6 bases, with 18 bases sitting between them. From germline, CDR1 is DFQATT and CDR2 SNEGSKA (reference sequence).